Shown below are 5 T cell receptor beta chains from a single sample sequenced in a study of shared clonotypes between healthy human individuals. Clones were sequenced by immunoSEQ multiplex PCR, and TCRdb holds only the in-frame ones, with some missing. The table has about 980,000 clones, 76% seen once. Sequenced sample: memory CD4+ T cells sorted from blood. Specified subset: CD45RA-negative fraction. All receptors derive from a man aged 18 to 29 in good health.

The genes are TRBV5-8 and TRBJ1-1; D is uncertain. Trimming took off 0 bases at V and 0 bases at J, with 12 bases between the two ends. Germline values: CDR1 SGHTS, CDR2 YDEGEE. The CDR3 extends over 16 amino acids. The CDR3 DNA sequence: TGTGCCAGCAGCTTGGATTTTCAGCGAATGAACACTGAAGCTTTCTTT. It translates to CASSLDFQRMNTEAFF.

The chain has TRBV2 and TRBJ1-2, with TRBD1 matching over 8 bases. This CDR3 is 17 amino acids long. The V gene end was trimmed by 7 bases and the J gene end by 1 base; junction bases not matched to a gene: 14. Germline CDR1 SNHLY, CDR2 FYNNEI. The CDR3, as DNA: TGTGCCAGCACGACTTTGGGACAGGTTCGACATAACTATGGCTACACCTTC. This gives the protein CASTTLGQVRHNYGYTF.

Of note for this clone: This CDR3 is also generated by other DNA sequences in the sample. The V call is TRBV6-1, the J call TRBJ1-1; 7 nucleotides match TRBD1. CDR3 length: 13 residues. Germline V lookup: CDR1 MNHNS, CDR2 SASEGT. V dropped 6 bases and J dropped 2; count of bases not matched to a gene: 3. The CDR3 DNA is TGTGCCAGCAGGGGACAGCCAAACACTGAAGCTTTCTTT. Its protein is CASRGQPNTEAFF.

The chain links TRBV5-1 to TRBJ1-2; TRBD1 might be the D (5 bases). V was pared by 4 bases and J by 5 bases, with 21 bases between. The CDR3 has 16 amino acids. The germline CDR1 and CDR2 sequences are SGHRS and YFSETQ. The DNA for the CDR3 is TGCGCCAGCAGCCTAAGAGGGACGGGGAACACTTATGGCTACACCTTC. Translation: CASSLRGTGNTYGYTF.

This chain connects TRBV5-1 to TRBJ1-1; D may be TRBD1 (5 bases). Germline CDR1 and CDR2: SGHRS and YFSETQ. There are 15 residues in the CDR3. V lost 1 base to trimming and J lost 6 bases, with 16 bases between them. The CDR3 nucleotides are TGCGCCAGCAGCTTGATGTCCGGGGGTCTCCCTGAAGCTTTCTTT. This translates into CASSLMSGGLPEAFF. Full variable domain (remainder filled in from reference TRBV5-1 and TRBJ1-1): KAGVTQTPRYLIKTRGQQVTLSCSPISGHRSVSWYQQTPGQGLQFLFEYFSETQRNKGNFPGRFSGRQFSNSRSEMNVSTLELGDSALYLCASSLMSGGLPEAFFGQGTRLTVV.